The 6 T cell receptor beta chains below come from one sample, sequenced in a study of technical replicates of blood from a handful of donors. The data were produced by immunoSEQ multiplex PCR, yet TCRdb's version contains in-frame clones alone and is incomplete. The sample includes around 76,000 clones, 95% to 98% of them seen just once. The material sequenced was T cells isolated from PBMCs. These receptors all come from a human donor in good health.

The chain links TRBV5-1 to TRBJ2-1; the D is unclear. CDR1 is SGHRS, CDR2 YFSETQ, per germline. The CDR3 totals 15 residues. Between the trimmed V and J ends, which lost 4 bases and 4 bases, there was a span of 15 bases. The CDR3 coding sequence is TGCGCCAGCAGCCTACTAAATGACCGATACAATGAGCAGTTCTTC. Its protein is CASSLLNDRYNEQFF.

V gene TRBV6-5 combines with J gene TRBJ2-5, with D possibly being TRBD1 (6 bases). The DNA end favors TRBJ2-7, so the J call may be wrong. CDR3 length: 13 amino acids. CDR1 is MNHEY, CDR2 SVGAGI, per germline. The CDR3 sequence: CASRGGNTYEQYF. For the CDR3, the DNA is TGTGCCAGCAGAGGGGGTAACACCTACGAGCAGTACTTC.

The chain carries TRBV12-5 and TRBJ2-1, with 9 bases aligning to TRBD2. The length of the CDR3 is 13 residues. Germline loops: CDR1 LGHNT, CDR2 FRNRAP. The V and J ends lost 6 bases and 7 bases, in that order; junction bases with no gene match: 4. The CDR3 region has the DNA TGTGCTAGTGGCGGGAGCGGGAGGAATGAGCAGTTCTTC. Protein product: CASGGSGRNEQFF.

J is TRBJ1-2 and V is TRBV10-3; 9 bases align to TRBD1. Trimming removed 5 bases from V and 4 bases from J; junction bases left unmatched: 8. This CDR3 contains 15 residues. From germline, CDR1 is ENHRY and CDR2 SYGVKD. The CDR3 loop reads CAISPGQGIGYGYTF. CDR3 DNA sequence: TGTGCCATCAGTCCTGGACAGGGGATCGGCTATGGCTACACCTTC.

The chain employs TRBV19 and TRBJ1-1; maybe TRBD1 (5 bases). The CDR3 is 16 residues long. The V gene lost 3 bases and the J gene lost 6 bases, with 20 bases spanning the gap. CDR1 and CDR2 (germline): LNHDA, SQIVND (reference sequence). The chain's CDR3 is CASSMARRAGLPEAFF. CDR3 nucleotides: TGTGCCAGTAGTATGGCAAGGAGGGCAGGGCTTCCTGAAGCTTTCTTT. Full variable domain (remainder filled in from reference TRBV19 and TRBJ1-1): DGGITQSPKYLFRKEGQNVTLSCEQNLNHDAMYWYRQDPGQGLRLIYYSQIVNDFQKGDIAEGYSVSREKKESFPLTVTSAQKNPTAFYLCASSMARRAGLPEAFFGQGTRLTVV.

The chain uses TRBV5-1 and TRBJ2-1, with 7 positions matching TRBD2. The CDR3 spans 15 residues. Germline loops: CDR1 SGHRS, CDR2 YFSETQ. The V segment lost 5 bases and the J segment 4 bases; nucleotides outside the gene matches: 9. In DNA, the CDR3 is TGCGCCAGCAGTTCCGTGGGAGGGAAGTACAATGAGCAGTTCTTC. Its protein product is CASSSVGGKYNEQFF.